Reported below is one T cell receptor beta chain. Antigen specificity is unknown. The data are from a study of vaccination and CD4 T cells after COVID-19. Study-level background: Stimulation of cells relied on overlapping spike peptides derived from SARS-CoV-2, HCoV-NL63, HCoV-OC43 and HCoV-229E. Notes on the study in general: Post-vaccination, and not before, a median 86.3% of reactive clones appeared in convalescent patients.

Cultured CD4+ T cells had their DNA profiled by the Oncomine TCR Beta short-read assay. TCRdb re-analysed the PCR reads in MiXCR, keeping a single row per CDR3 protein. The sample consists of about 19,000 distinct CDR3 sequences, approximately 78% of them appearing once. Treatment given: approximately 9-day PBMC culture with coronavirus spike peptide pools or control peptides (ViraFEST assay). Negative selection isolated the CD4+ T cells once the cells had been cultured for approximately eleven days. Germline trimming cut 6 bases from V and 3 bases from J; bases unmatched to any gene: 7. There are 15 residues in the CDR3.

The material sequenced was CD4+ T cells from blood, cultured in vitro, taken after SARS-CoV-2 vaccination. The receptor comes from a human donor who received a COVID-19 vaccine. The chain joins TRBV12-3 or TRBV12-4 to TRBJ2-5; 10 nucleotides match TRBD2. Here the CDR3 reads CASRKRGGLEETQYF. The CDR3 coding sequence is TGTGCCAGCAGGAAGCGGGGGGGCCTGGAAGAGACCCAGTACTTC.